This record covers a single T cell receptor beta chain. This clone was picked up a small number of times. The antigen it binds to is not known. One base away there is no much larger clone; base qualities are not given. This sample stems from a study of blood T cell dynamics during melanoma immunotherapy (dated by TCRdb to about 2020). In terms of the full investigation: Patients with metastatic melanoma were treated with first-line pembrolizumab or nivolumab plus ipilimumab as standard of care in the United Kingdom. A training cohort was formed from consecutive patients, and a further independent group of patients from the same centre was pooled into an external validation set. To find early correlates of response, peripheral T cell receptor repertoires were profiled in metastatic melanoma patients before and after one cycle of checkpoint inhibitor therapy.

The CDR3 starts with the cysteine, ends with the phenylalanine, and has 14 residues. Only the CDR3 portion is preserved as DNA: 42 bases, with reading frame beginning at the first base. V is cut back by 4 bases and J by 6 bases, with 7 bases in the junction unmatched. The germline V gene specifies MNHNS as CDR1 and SASEGT as CDR2. Study-wide findings and limitations: The relatively small sample size was recognized as a factor that could limit how well the results generalize. Unlike progressors, patients who went on to achieve disease control showed a bifurcated reorganization of the PBMC repertoire at W3, with either increased clonality or increased diversity. Whether the T cell clones behind the repertoire changes were melanoma-specific or instead reflected general immune activation was something the study could not determine.

Every bulk PBMC sample had a fixed 350 ng of DNA loaded. TCR beta CDR3 sequences were amplified from genomic DNA using the immunoSEQ TCRb Assay kit according to manufacturer instructions. The KAPA Library Quantification Kit for Illumina platforms was used to quantify the pooled libraries by qPCR. Pooled libraries were sequenced on an Illumina NextSeq 500, clustered at roughly 0.55-1.1 pM. For the original study's pipeline: The TCR data were analyzed using immunoSEQ ANALYZER and the R LymphoSeq package. A rearrangement efficiency score was calculated as productive divided by the sum of productive and non-productive CDR3 sequences. Clonality was assessed using the Gini coefficient and diversity using the Renyi index at alpha=1, with pairwise comparisons between timepoints within each patient. In LymphoSeq, clonal relatedness was computed using an edit distance of 3, and repertoire similarity was computed using the Bhattacharyya coefficient. To classify response, a linear discriminant analysis based on week-3 changes in clonality and diversity was built using the R MASS and caret packages. TCRdb re-hosts the immuneACCESS table, in-frame sequences only. Its copies lack some clones; in the studies checked, an unresolved V gene accounts for under half of them, and the cause for the rest is not known. V, J and clone size reflect that table, while D and trimming were determined from the DNA. A total of roughly 4,700 clones appear in this sample, around 79% of them only once. 55% of the sample is taken by the ten largest.

Reading the label with the study, this specimen's time point is: week 3, after first cycle of checkpoint inhibitor. Blood was sampled before treatment (T0) and at week 3 (W3), after the first cycle of checkpoint blockade. Except for two patients with rapid clinical progression, response was assessed 12 weeks after the first infusion by RECIST 1.1; disease control meant complete response, partial response or stable disease. Patients with prior systemic cancer treatment, concomitant immunosuppressant therapy or synchronous other active malignancies were excluded. Bulk PBMC and plasma cell-free DNA were both sequenced for TCR beta so that circulating cells and T cell turnover could be tracked. PBMC were isolated from blood with Lymphoprep and SepMate tubes, followed by red cell lysis. QIAamp DNA Blood Mini kits were used to extract DNA from PBMC and sorted T cell subsets.

The sequenced sample was blood, obtained from a patient treated with checkpoint blockade. The chain was built from TRBV6-1 and TRBJ2-7; the central 9 bases match TRBD1. The origin of this receptor is a human donor with melanoma. CDR3 reads: CASSVPGQGSEQYF. The DNA sequence is given as TGTGCCAGCAGTGTCCCGGGACAGGGATCCGAGCAGTACTTC.